The 32 T cell receptor beta chains given below trace back to one sample, sequenced in a study of cytomegalovirus exposure and HLA in healthy donors. Both 60 Vbeta primers and 13 Jbeta primers went into the PCR. Produced via immunoSEQ multiplex PCR; TCRdb's table is partial and in-frame only. The repertoire holds tens of thousands of clones, with about 80% as singletons. The specimen sequenced was PBMCs. The receptor source for this set is a woman between 50 and 59 years old in good health and CMV-seropositive.

CDR3 sequence reads: CASSLDAGTAPFYEQYV. For the CDR3, the DNA is TGTGCCAGCAGCTTGGACGCCGGGACAGCGCCGTTTTACGAGCAGTACGTC. This sequence joins TRBV5-5 and TRBJ2-7, with 7 positions matching TRBD1. Germline assignment: CDR1 SGHKS and CDR2 YYEKEE (reference sequence). The CDR3 has 17 residues. The V gene end was trimmed by 0 bases and the J gene end by 4 bases; junction bases not matched to a gene: 13.

The rearrangement uses TRBV7-9 and TRBJ2-1, with TRBD2 identical over 7 bases. The CDR3 has 19 residues. Germline assignment: CDR1 SEHNR and CDR2 FQNEAQ (reference sequence). Trimming removed 5 bases from V and 0 bases from J; junction bases left unmatched: 16. For the CDR3, the DNA is TGTGCCAGCAGCGTTCGAGTTCAGGGACTACCGAGCTCCTACAATGAGCAGTTCTTC. Amino acid sequence: CASSVRVQGLPSSYNEQFF. The entire variable domain, with the rest obtained from reference TRBV7-9 and TRBJ2-1, is as follows: DTGVSQNPRHKITKRGQNVTFRCDPISEHNRLYWYRQTLGQGPEFLTYFQNEAQLEKSRLLSDRFSAERPKGSFSTLEIQRTEQGDSAMYLCASSVRVQGLPSSYNEQFFGPGTRLTVL.

The table lists this clone with a count of one. The chain recombines TRBV20-1 with TRBJ2-3; D unresolved. Germline V gene sequence: CDR1 DFQATT, CDR2 SNEGSKA (reference sequence). The CDR3 runs 11 residues. The V end lost 4 bases, the J end lost 3 bases, and 5 bases lay between the germline ends. This chain's CDR3 is CSATPTDTQYF. DNA of the CDR3: TGCAGTGCTACTCCGACAGATACGCAGTATTTT.

The gene calls are TRBV5-6 and TRBJ1-1; 8 nucleotides match TRBD1. The CDR3 is made up of 14 amino acids. Looked up from germline, CDR1 is SGHDT and CDR2 is YYEEEE. V was pared by 4 bases and J by 3 bases, with 5 bases of the junction left unmatched. The CDR3 region is CASSHRDRHTEAFF. The CDR3 region has the DNA TGTGCCAGCAGCCACCGGGACAGGCACACTGAAGCTTTCTTT.

This clone was recorded once. V gene TRBV2 combines with J gene TRBJ1-5, with 10 bases lining up with TRBD1. V gave up 4 bases and J gave up 4 bases; unmatched junction bases: 4. Germline V CDR1 and CDR2: SNHLY, FYNNEI. The CDR3 spans 15 residues. CDR3: CASSGDRGGNQPQHF. The DNA of the CDR3 is TGTGCCAGCAGTGGGGACAGGGGAGGTAATCAGCCCCAGCATTTT.

V gene TRBV10-3 combines with J gene TRBJ1-2; D is uncertain. From germline, CDR1 is ENHRY and CDR2 SYGVKD. The CDR3 has 12 amino acids. V shed 5 bases and J shed 4 bases, with 8 bases lying between them. DNA for the CDR3: TGTGCCATCAGTCTAGATAGCTATGGCTACACCTTC. Translation gives CAISLDSYGYTF.

The chain joins TRBV19 to TRBJ1-2; no definite D call. The CDR3 totals 14 residues. The germline V gene encodes CDR1 LNHDA and CDR2 SQIVND (reference sequence). V gave up 11 bases and J gave up 7 bases, with 23 bases separating them. CDR3 sequence (DNA): TGTGCCGTAGCTTTAAGGACCGGAGGGTTTGGCTACACCTTC. Translated, it gives CAVALRTGGFGYTF.

Regarding this clone: Other nucleotide sequences from this sample produce the same CDR3. The chain combines TRBV15 with TRBJ1-4; the match to TRBD1 covers 8 bases. The CDR3 is 16 amino acids. Germline-derived CDR1 and CDR2 are LNHNV and YYDKDF (reference sequence). The ends lost 5 bases at V and 7 bases at J; junction bases unmatched: 12. The DNA of the CDR3 is TGTGCCACCAGCCCACGCCCGTCAGGGGGCCGTGAAAAACTGTTTTTT. This translates into CATSPRPSGGREKLFF.

This chain joins TRBV10-1 and TRBJ2-3; 8 nucleotides line up with TRBD2. The CDR3 is 16 amino acids. V lost 6 bases and J lost 2; bases outside the gene matches: 10. Germline V lookup: CDR1 WNHNN, CDR2 SYGVQD (reference sequence). CDR3 DNA: TGCGCCAGCAGCCACGGATCGGGAGGGGTCACAGATACGCAGTATTTT. Its protein is CASSHGSGGVTDTQYF.

The chain combines TRBV19 with TRBJ2-1; a weak D match, TRBD1 (6 bases). The CDR3 loop spans 18 amino acids. Trimming removed 11 bases at V and 2 bases at J, with 28 bases between. Germline V gene data show CDR1 as LNHDA and CDR2 as SQIVND (reference sequence). For the CDR3, the DNA is TGTGCCTCCATCGGCGAGCGGAAGGGGGAGAGGGCCTACAATGAGCAGTTCTTC. Amino acids: CASIGERKGERAYNEQFF.

The chain recombines TRBV19 with TRBJ2-1; 9 nucleotides match TRBD2. This CDR3 is 15 amino acids long. The germline gives CDR1 LNHDA, CDR2 SQIVND (reference sequence). V was clipped by 7 bases and J by 5 bases; unmatched bases: 9. The CDR3 sequence: CASTPSGIGNNEQFF. The CDR3 DNA follows: TGTGCCAGTACCCCTAGCGGGATAGGGAACAATGAGCAGTTCTTC.

The chain is built from TRBV27 and TRBJ2-1, with TRBD1 as a possible D gene (7 bases). V lost 4 bases, J lost 6 bases, and 13 bases lay in between. CDR1 and CDR2 (germline): MNHEY, SMNVEV (reference sequence). The CDR3 runs to 14 residues. The CDR3 reads CASSSQGGLNEQFF. CDR3 DNA sequence: TGTGCCAGCAGTTCCCAGGGGGGACTCAATGAGCAGTTCTTC.

V gene TRBV19 combines with J gene TRBJ2-7; the match to TRBD1 covers 7 bases. CDR1 and CDR2 (germline): LNHDA, SQIVND (reference sequence). The CDR3 is made up of 13 amino acids. With V trimmed by 6 bases and J by 1 base, 3 bases remained unmatched. The CDR3 is CASSLTGSYEQYF. Here the CDR3 DNA reads TGTGCCAGTAGCTTGACAGGGTCCTACGAGCAGTACTTC.

This clone was detected only a few times. This sequence joins TRBV6-4 and TRBJ2-7, with 10 positions matching TRBD2. CDR1 is MRHNA, CDR2 SNTAGT, per germline. V lost 3 bases and J lost 3; bases outside the gene matches: 5. The CDR3 is 15 residues long. The CDR3, as DNA: TGTGCCAGCAGTGAGGGACTAGCGTTGGTCTACGAGCAGTACGTC. It yields the protein CASSEGLALVYEQYV.

Only a few counts were recorded for this clone. The chain links TRBV19 to TRBJ2-5, with a tentative D call TRBD1 (7 bases). V was clipped by 5 bases and J by 4 bases, with 17 bases between them. Per germline, CDR1 LNHDA and CDR2 SQIVND (reference sequence). CDR3 size: 15 residues. CDR3 sequence: CASSQSGGQRETQYF. CDR3 nucleotide sequence: TGTGCCAGTAGTCAATCAGGGGGGCAGCGAGAGACCCAGTACTTC.

The gene calls are TRBV6-1 and TRBJ1-1; D remains unclear. Trimming took off 6 bases at V and 1 base at J, with 9 bases between the two ends. This CDR3 has 13 amino acids. The V gene's germline CDR1 is MNHNS and CDR2 SASEGT. The CDR3 reads CASRVVRNTEAFF. The DNA of the CDR3 is TGTGCCAGCAGAGTAGTCCGGAACACTGAAGCTTTCTTT.

This sequence joins TRBV5-4 and TRBJ2-3; D call uncertain. The germline V gene has CDR1 SGHNT and CDR2 YYREEE (reference sequence). Trimming took 0 bases from V and 1 from J, leaving 6 bases between them. The CDR3 extends over 14 amino acids. As DNA, the CDR3 is TGTGCCAGCAGCTTGGGCGGAGGCACAGATACGCAGTATTTT. Translated, it gives CASSLGGGTDTQYF.

The V gene is TRBV7-9, the J gene TRBJ2-7, with 7 bases matching TRBD1. V lost 3 bases and J lost 6; bases outside the gene matches: 2. The germline CDR1 and CDR2 sequences are SEHNR and FQNEAQ (reference sequence). The CDR3 extends over 12 amino acids. The chain's CDR3 is CASSFGTAEQYV. CDR3 DNA: TGTGCCAGCAGCTTCGGGACAGCCGAGCAGTACGTC.

This chain uses TRBV5-4 with TRBJ1-1; D remains ambiguous. Looked up from germline, CDR1 is SGHNT and CDR2 is YYREEE (reference sequence). Deletions cut 0 bases from V and 1 base from J, with 4 bases between. The CDR3 has 13 amino acids. CDR3 region: CASSLGENTEAFF. The CDR3 region has the DNA TGTGCCAGCAGCTTGGGAGAGAACACTGAAGCTTTCTTT.

A remark on this clone: Compared with germline, one end of the junction differs, possibly owing to a read error. This sequence joins TRBV6-4 and TRBJ2-1, with 9 bases matching TRBD2. Germline loops: CDR1 MRHNA, CDR2 SNTAGT. The CDR3 spans 15 residues. CDR3 in DNA: TGTGCCAGCAGTGACTCTAGCGGGAGCTACGATGAGCAGTTCTTC. It translates to CASSDSSGSYDEQFF.

This clone was detected only a few times. The V gene is TRBV30, the J gene TRBJ2-6; D possibly corresponds to TRBD1 (6 bases). The CDR3 spans 14 residues. The V gene lost 2 bases and the J gene lost 4 bases, with 9 bases spanning the gap. In germline, CDR1 is GTSNPN, CDR2 SVGIG (reference sequence). CDR3 sequence reads: CAWSSGAGANVLTF. The CDR3 DNA reads as TGTGCCTGGAGTTCAGGGGCCGGGGCCAACGTCCTGACTTTC.

The chain has TRBV2 and TRBJ2-2; 7 positions agree with TRBD1. V dropped 4 bases and J dropped 6; count of bases not matched to a gene: 2. This CDR3 is 13 amino acids long. CDR1 SNHLY and CDR2 FYNNEI come from the germline V gene. The CDR3 protein is CASSGQGAGELFF. DNA for the CDR3: TGTGCCAGCAGTGGGCAGGGGGCCGGGGAGCTGTTTTTT.

The table lists this clone with a count of one. This chain joins TRBV19 and TRBJ1-4; D is unresolved. The germline gives CDR1 LNHDA, CDR2 SQIVND (reference sequence). V lost 7 bases, J lost 7 bases, and 10 bases lay in between. This CDR3 has 12 amino acids. CDR3 region: CASNDGFEKLFF. CDR3 DNA: TGTGCCAGTAATGACGGGTTTGAAAAACTGTTTTTT.

This clone showed up just once. The V gene is TRBV27, the J gene TRBJ1-2; 9 bases agree with TRBD1. The CDR3 is made up of 13 amino acids. Looked up from germline, CDR1 is MNHEY and CDR2 is SMNVEV (reference sequence). Trimming removed 8 bases from V and 8 bases from J; junction bases left unmatched: 9. The CDR3 coding sequence is TGTGCCAGCGGATTACAGGGGGCAGGGGGCTACACCTTC. This codes for CASGLQGAGGYTF.

The table lists this clone with a few counts. The chain recombines TRBV11-3 with TRBJ1-1; D is possibly TRBD1 (5 bases). Trimming removed 5 bases at V and 0 bases at J, with 22 bases between. CDR1 and CDR2 from the germline V gene are SGHNT and YENEEA. This CDR3 is built from 18 residues. The CDR3 spells CASSPAGTHLVLNTEAFF. The CDR3 region has the DNA TGTGCCAGCAGCCCCGCGGGGACCCATTTAGTTTTGAACACTGAAGCTTTCTTT.

This clone is a singleton in its sample. J is TRBJ1-2 and V is TRBV6-1; D unclear. The CDR3 runs 10 residues. V dropped 8 bases and J dropped 7 bases, with 8 bases sitting between them. CDR1 and CDR2 from the germline V gene are MNHNS and SASEGT. CDR3: CASGRGGYTF. The CDR3 region has the DNA TGTGCCAGCGGTCGGGGTGGCTACACCTTC.

Worth noting for this clone: Other DNA sequences from this sample encode an identical CDR3 as well. The gene calls are TRBV18 and TRBJ1-3; 7 nucleotides line up with TRBD1. The V gene end was trimmed by 3 bases and the J gene end by 4 bases; junction bases not matched to a gene: 3. The CDR3 is made up of 14 amino acids. Germline loops: CDR1 KGHSH, CDR2 LQKENI. The CDR3 reads CASSPTGSGNTIYF. The CDR3 coding sequence is TGTGCCAGCTCACCGACAGGGTCCGGAAACACCATATATTTT.

The V call is TRBV5-1, the J call TRBJ2-3, with 12 bases aligning to TRBD2. The CDR3 extends over 16 amino acids. With 4 bases clipped from V and 0 bases from J, the junction kept 3 bases outside the gene matches. Germline loops: CDR1 SGHRS, CDR2 YFSETQ. The CDR3 nucleotides read TGCGCCAGCAGCCTAGGGACTAGCGGGAGCACAGATACGCAGTATTTT. It is translated as CASSLGTSGSTDTQYF.

The chain carries TRBV5-1 and TRBJ2-5; D remains ambiguous. CDR3 length: 14 residues. V was trimmed by 0 bases and J by 1 base, leaving 7 bases between them. The germline V gene has CDR1 SGHRS and CDR2 YFSETQ. The CDR3 here is CASSLGTIQETQYF. CDR3 bases: TGCGCCAGCAGCTTGGGAACTATCCAAGAGACCCAGTACTTC.

V and J are TRBV27 and TRBJ2-4, with TRBD2 matching 10 bases. J was trimmed by 0 bases and V by 5 bases; bases with no gene match: 10. This CDR3 comprises 18 residues. Germline CDR1 MNHEY, CDR2 SMNVEV (reference sequence). CDR3 protein: CASSRLAGNDIAKNIQYF. The DNA of the CDR3 is TGTGCCAGCAGTCGACTAGCGGGTAATGATATAGCCAAAAACATTCAGTACTTC.

This clone was seen just once. V gene TRBV2 combines with J gene TRBJ1-1, with D possibly matching TRBD1 (6 bases). Germline CDR1 SNHLY, CDR2 FYNNEI. The CDR3 sequence is 15 residues long. V gave up 8 bases and J gave up 1 base, with 17 bases separating them. The CDR3 region is CASPTQQGKNTEAFF. CDR3 nucleotides: TGTGCCAGCCCCACCCAACAGGGCAAGAACACTGAAGCTTTCTTT.

This chain connects TRBV10-3 to TRBJ1-6; 10 bases align to TRBD1. In germline, CDR1 is ENHRY, CDR2 SYGVKD. CDR3 length: 14 residues. The trim removed 10 bases at V and 5 bases at J, leaving 5 bases unmatched. This CDR3 is CATDRGQDNSPLHF. The CDR3 region has the DNA TGTGCCACCGACAGGGGGCAGGATAATTCACCCCTCCACTTT.